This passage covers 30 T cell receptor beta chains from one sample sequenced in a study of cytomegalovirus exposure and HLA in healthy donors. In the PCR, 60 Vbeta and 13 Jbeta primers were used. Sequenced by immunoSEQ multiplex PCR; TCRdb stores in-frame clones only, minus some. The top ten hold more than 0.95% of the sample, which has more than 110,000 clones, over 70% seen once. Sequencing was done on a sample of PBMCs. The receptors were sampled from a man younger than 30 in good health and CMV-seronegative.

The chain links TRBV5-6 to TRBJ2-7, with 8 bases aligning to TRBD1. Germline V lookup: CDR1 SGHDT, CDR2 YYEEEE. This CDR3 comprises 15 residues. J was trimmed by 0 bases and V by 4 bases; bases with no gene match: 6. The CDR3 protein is CASSGRTGSSYEQYF. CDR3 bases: TGTGCCAGCAGCGGGCGGACAGGGAGCTCCTACGAGCAGTACTTC.

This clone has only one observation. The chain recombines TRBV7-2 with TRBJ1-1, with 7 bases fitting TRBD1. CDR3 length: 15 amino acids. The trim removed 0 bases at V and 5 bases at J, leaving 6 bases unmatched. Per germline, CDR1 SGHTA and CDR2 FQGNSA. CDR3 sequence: CASSLAWKGATEAFF. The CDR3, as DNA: TGTGCCAGCAGCTTAGCCTGGAAGGGGGCTACTGAAGCTTTCTTT. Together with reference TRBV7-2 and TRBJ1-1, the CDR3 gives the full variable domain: GAGVSQSPSNKVTEKGKDVELRCDPISGHTALYWYRQSLGQGLEFLIYFQGNSAPDKSGLPSDRFSAERTGGSVSTLTIQRTQQEDSAVYLCASSLAWKGATEAFFGQGTRLTVV.

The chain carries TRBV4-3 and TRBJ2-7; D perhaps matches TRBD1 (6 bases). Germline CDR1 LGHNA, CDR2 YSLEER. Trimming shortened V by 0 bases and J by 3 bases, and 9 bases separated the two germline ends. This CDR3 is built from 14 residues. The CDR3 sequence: CASSQEYRDYEQYF. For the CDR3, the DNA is TGCGCCAGCAGCCAAGAATACAGGGACTACGAGCAGTACTTC.

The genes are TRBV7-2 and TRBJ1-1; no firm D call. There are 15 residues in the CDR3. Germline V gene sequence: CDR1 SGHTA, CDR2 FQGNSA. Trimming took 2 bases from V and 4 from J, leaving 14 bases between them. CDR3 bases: TGTGCCAGCAGCTTAAGAAGAGGAGGGATCACTGAAGCTTTCTTT. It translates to CASSLRRGGITEAFF.

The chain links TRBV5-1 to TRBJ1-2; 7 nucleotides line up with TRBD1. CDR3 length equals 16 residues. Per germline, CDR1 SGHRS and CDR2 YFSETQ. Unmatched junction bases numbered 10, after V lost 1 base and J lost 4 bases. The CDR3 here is CASSLIEAGGIYGYTF. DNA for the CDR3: TGCGCCAGCAGCTTGATTGAGGCAGGGGGGATCTATGGCTACACCTTC.

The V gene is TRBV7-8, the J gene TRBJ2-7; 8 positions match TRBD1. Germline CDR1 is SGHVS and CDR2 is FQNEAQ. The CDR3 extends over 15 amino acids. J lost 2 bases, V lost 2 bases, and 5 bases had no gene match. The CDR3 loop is CASSLPGQATYEQYF. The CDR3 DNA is TGTGCCAGCAGCTTACCGGGACAGGCAACCTACGAGCAGTACTTC.

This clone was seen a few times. Written as DNA, the CDR3 is TGTGCCAGCAGTTTAGAGCAGGGTAATGAAAAACTGTTTTTT. This sequence encodes CASSLEQGNEKLFF. The chain has TRBV28 and TRBJ1-4; D possibly corresponds to TRBD1 (5 bases). Germline V gene data show CDR1 as MDHEN and CDR2 as SYDVKM. CDR3 length: 14 amino acids. Trimming removed 2 bases at V and 4 bases at J, with 8 bases between.

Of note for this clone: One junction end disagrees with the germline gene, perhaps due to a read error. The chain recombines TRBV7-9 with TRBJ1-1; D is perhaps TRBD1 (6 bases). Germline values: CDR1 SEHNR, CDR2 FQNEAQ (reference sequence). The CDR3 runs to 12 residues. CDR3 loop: CSSSAQTGGAFF. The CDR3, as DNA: TGTTCCAGCAGCGCCCAGACAGGTGGAGCTTTCTTT.

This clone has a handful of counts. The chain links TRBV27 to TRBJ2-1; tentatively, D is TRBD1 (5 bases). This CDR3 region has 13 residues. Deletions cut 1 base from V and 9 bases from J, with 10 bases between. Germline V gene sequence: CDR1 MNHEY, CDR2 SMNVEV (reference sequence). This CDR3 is CASSLYRWSEQFF. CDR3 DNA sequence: TGTGCCAGCAGTTTATACAGGTGGAGTGAGCAGTTCTTC.

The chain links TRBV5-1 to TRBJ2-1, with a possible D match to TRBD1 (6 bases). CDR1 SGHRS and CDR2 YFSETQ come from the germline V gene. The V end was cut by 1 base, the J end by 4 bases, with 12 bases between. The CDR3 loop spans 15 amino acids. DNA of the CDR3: TGCGCCAGCAGCTTGACGGGCCAGGGGTACAATGAGCAGTTCTTC. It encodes CASSLTGQGYNEQFF.

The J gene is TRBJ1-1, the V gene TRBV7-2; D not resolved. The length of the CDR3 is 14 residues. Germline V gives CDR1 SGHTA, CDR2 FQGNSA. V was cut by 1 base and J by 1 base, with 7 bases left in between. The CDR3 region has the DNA TGTGCCAGCAGCTTAGTTGGCGGGAACACTGAAGCTTTCTTT. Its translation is CASSLVGGNTEAFF.

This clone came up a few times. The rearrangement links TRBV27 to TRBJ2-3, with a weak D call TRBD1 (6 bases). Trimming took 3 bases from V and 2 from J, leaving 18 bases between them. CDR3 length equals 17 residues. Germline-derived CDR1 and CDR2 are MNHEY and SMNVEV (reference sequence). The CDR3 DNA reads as TGTGCCAGCAGTTTTCTTCCCTGGGGGCAGAACACAGATACGCAGTATTTT. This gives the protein CASSFLPWGQNTDTQYF.

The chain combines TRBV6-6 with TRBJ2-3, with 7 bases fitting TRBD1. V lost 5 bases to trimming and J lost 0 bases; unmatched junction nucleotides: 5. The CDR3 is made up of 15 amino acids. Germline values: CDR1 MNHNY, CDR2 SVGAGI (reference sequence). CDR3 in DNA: TGTGCCAGCAGTCGAACAGGGGCCAGCACAGATACGCAGTATTTT. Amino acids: CASSRTGASTDTQYF.

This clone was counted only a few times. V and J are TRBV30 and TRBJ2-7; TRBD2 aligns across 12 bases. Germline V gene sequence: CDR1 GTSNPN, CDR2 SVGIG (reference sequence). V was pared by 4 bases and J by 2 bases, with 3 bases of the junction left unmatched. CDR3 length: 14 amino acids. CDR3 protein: CAWKLAGGPYEQYF. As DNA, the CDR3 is TGTGCCTGGAAGCTAGCGGGGGGGCCCTACGAGCAGTACTTC.

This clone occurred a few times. The CDR3 sequence is CASSSLQGRSTEAFF. CDR3 DNA: TGCGCCAGCAGCAGTTTACAGGGTAGGAGCACTGAAGCTTTCTTT. This chain joins TRBV5-1 and TRBJ1-1, with a tentative D call TRBD1 (6 bases). CDR1 SGHRS and CDR2 YFSETQ come from the germline V gene. Trimming removed 4 bases at V and 4 bases at J, with 17 bases between. The length of the CDR3 is 15 residues. Variable domain in full (rest from reference TRBV5-1 and TRBJ1-1): KAGVTQTPRYLIKTRGQQVTLSCSPISGHRSVSWYQQTPGQGLQFLFEYFSETQRNKGNFPGRFSGRQFSNSRSEMNVSTLELGDSALYLCASSSLQGRSTEAFFGQGTRLTVV.

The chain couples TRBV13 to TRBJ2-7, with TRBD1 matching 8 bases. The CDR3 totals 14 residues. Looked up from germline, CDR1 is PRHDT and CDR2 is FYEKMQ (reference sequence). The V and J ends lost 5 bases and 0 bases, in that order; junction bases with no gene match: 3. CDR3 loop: CASSPTGGSYEQYF. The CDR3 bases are TGTGCCAGCAGCCCCACAGGGGGCTCCTACGAGCAGTACTTC.

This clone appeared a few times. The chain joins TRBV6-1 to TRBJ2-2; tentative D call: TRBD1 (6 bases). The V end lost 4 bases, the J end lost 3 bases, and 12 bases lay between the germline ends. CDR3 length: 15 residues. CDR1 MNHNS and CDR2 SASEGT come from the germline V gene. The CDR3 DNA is TGTGCCAGCAGTGTGACAGGATCGTACACCGGGGAGCTGTTTTTT. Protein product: CASSVTGSYTGELFF.

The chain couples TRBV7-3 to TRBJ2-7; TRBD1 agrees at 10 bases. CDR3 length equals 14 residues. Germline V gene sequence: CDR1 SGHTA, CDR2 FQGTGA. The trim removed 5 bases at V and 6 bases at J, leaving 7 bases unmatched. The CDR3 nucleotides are TGTGCCAGCAGCCCGACAGGGGGCGGAGGCGAGCAGTACTTC. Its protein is CASSPTGGGGEQYF.

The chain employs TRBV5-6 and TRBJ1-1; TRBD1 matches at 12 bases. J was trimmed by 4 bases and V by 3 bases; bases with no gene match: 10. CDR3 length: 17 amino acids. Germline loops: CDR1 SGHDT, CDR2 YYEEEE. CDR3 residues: CASSSTRDRGRGTEAFF. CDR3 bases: TGTGCCAGCAGCTCTACCCGGGACAGGGGGCGCGGCACTGAAGCTTTCTTT.

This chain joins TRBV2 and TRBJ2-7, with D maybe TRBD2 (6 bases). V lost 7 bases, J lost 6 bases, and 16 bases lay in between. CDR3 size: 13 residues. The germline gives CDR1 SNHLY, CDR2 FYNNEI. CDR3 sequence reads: CASKVGGILEQYF. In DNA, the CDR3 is TGTGCCAGCAAGGTGGGGGGTATACTCGAGCAGTACTTC. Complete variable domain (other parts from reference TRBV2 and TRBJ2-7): EPEVTQTPSHQVTQMGQEVILRCVPISNHLYFYWYRQILGQKVEFLVSFYNNEISEKSEIFDDQFSVERPDGSNFTLKIRSTKLEDSAMYFCASKVGGILEQYFGPGTRLTVT.

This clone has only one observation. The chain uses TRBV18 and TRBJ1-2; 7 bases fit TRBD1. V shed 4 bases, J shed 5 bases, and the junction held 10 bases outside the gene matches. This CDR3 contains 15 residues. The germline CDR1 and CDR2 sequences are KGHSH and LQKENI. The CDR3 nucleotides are TGTGCCAGCTCACAACGGACAGGTGATTCTTATGGCTACACCTTC. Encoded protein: CASSQRTGDSYGYTF.

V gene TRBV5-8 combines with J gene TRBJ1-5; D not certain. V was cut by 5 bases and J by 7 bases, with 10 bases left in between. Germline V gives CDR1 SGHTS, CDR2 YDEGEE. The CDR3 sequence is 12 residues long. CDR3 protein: CASSSPRQPQHF. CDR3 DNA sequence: TGTGCCAGCAGTTCGCCCCGGCAGCCCCAGCATTTT.

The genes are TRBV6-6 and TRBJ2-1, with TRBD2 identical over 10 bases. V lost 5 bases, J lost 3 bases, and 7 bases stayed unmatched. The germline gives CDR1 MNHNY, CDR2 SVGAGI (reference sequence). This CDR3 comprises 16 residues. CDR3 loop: CASSPPLAGDYNEQFF. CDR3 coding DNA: TGTGCCAGCAGTCCCCCCCTAGCGGGGGACTACAATGAGCAGTTCTTC.

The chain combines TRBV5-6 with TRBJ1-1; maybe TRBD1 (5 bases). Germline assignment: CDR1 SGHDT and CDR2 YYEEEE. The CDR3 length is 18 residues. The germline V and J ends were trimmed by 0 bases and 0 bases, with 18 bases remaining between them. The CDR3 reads CASSLAGGGWKVNTEAFF. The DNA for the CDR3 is TGTGCCAGCAGCTTGGCGGGCGGGGGGTGGAAGGTGAACACTGAAGCTTTCTTT.

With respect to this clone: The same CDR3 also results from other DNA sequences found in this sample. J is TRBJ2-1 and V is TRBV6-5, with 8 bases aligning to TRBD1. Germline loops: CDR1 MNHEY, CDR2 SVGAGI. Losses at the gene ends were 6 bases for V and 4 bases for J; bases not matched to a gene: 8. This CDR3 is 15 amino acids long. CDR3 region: CASSYGQGSYNEQFF. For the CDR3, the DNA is TGTGCCAGCAGCTATGGACAGGGAAGTTACAATGAGCAGTTCTTC.

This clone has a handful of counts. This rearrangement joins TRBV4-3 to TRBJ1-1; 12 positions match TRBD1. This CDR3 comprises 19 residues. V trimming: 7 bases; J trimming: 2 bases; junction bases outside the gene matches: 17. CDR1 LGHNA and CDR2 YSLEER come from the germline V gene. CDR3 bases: TGCGCCAGCAACGACGGGGTTGGGACAGGGGGCGAGAGAAACACTGAAGCTTTCTTT. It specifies CASNDGVGTGGERNTEAFF.

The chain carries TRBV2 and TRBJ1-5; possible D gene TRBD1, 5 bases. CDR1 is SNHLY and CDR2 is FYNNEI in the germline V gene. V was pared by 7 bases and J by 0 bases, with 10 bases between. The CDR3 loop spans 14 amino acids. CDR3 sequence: CASKWGDSNQPQHF. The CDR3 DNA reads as TGTGCCAGCAAGTGGGGGGATAGCAATCAGCCCCAGCATTTT.

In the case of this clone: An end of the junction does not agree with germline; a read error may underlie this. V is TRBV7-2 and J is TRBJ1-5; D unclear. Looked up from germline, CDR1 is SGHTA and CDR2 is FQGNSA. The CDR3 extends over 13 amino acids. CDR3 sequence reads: CASSLAGALPLVF. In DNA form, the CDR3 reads TGTGCCAGCAGCTTAGCAGGAGCGCTACCCCTCGTTTTT.

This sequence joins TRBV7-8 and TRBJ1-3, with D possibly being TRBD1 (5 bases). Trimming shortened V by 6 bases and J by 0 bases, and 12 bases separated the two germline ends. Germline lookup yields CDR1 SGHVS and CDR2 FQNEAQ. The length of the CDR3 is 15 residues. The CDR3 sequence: CASRDTSSSGNTIYF. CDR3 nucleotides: TGTGCCAGCAGGGACACCTCTAGCTCTGGAAACACCATATATTTT.

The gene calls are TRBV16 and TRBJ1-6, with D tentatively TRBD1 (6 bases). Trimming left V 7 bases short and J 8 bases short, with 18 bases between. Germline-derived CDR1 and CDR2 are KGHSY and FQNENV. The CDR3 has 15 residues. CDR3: CASTWLRGAHSPLHF. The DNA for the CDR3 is TGTGCCAGCACCTGGCTTCGGGGGGCCCATTCACCCCTCCACTTT.